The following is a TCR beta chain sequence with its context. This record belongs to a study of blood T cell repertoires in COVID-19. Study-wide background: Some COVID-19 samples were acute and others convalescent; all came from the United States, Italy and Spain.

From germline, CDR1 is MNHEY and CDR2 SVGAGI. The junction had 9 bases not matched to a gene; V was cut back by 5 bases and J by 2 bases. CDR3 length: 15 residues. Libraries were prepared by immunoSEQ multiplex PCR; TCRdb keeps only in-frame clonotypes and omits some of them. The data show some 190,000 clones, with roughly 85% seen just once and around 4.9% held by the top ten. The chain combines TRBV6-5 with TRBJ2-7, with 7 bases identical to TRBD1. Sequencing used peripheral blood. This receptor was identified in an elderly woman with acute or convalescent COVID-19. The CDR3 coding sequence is TGTGCCAGCAGTAGAACAGGGGTCCTTACCTACGAGCAGTACTTC. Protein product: CASSRTGVLTYEQYF.